The T cell receptor beta chain under discussion was sequenced for a study of shared clonotypes between healthy human individuals. Germline CDR1 and CDR2: MNHNS and SASEGT. Trimming shortened V by 1 base and J by 6 bases, and 15 bases separated the two germline ends. This CDR3 is built from 16 residues. TCRdb's copy holds only in-frame clones and misses some; the assay was immunoSEQ multiplex PCR. The sample yields about 470,000 clones, about 85% seen once. This sequence joins TRBV6-1 and TRBJ2-2; D might be TRBD1 (5 bases). This clonotype originated in a woman between 40 and 55 years old in good health. Some clones in this sample may be carry-over from other donors' samples. The source material was PBMCs. The CDR3 nucleotides read TGTGCCAGCAGTGAAGGGGCAGGGATCGGTCCCGGGGAGCTGTTTTTT. Translating it yields CASSEGAGIGPGELFF.